The 7 T cell receptor beta chains given below trace back to one sample, sequenced in a study of shared clonotypes between healthy human individuals. Naive CD8 populations comprised CD45RO-negative cells positively selected for CCR7, excluding terminally differentiated effector memory CD45RA+ cells. Profiled with immunoSEQ multiplex PCR; TCRdb holds only in-frame clones, not every one. The sample records around 2,000,000 clones, roughly 94% being singletons. Sequencing used naive CD8+ T cells sorted from blood. The receptors were sampled from a man younger than 35 in good health.

V gene TRBV9 combines with J gene TRBJ2-2; 8 bases agree with TRBD2. The ends lost 6 bases at V and 2 bases at J; junction bases unmatched: 12. This CDR3 comprises 17 residues. Germline loops: CDR1 SGDLS, CDR2 YYNGEE. CDR3 nucleotides: TGTGCCAGCACCTCAGGTCCGACTAGCGCAAACACCGGGGAGCTGTTTTTT. Amino acid sequence: CASTSGPTSANTGELFF.

The rearrangement joins TRBV9 to TRBJ2-7; D uncertain. This CDR3 contains 15 residues. Trimming removed 0 bases at V and 2 bases at J, with 12 bases between. Germline CDR1 reads SGDLS; CDR2 reads YYNGEE. The DNA for the CDR3 is TGTGCCAGCAGCGTAGGGATTACAGCGACCTACGAGCAGTACTTC. Its protein is CASSVGITATYEQYF.

The chain has TRBV7-9 and TRBJ2-7, with a tentative D call TRBD2 (6 bases). The CDR3 sequence is 14 residues long. The germline V gene has CDR1 SEHNR and CDR2 FQNEAQ (reference sequence). V lost 5 bases and J 2 bases, leaving 13 bases between the germline ends. The CDR3 loop reads CASSPEGTPYEQYF. The DNA for the CDR3 is TGTGCCAGCAGCCCGGAGGGCACCCCCTACGAGCAGTACTTC.

In the case of this clone: Other nucleotide sequences in the sample specify the same CDR3. The rearrangement links TRBV27 to TRBJ2-1; weak D call: TRBD2 (6 bases). CDR1 and CDR2 from the germline V gene are MNHEY and SMNVEV (reference sequence). Trimming shortened V by 2 bases and J by 4 bases, and 6 bases separated the two germline ends. The CDR3 runs 13 residues. DNA of the CDR3: TGTGCCAGCAGTTTAGGGGGGTACAATGAGCAGTTCTTC. Translation: CASSLGGYNEQFF.

Worth noting for this clone: Relative to the germline gene, one junction end is altered; a read error may explain this. This chain joins TRBV7-7 and TRBJ2-5; D ambiguous. Germline CDR1 is SSHAT and CDR2 is FNYEAQ (reference sequence). The CDR3 is 15 residues long. This CDR3 reads CASSLVNEGIETQYF. The CDR3 nucleotides are TGTGCTAGCAGCTTAGTTAATGAAGGGATCGAGACCCAGTACTTC.

The chain combines TRBV6-1 with TRBJ2-7, with a tentative D call TRBD2 (5 bases). The CDR3 loop spans 14 amino acids. V gave up 1 base and J gave up 3 bases, with 10 bases separating them. Germline values: CDR1 MNHNS, CDR2 SASEGT. The CDR3 is CASSEGLLLYEQYF. The CDR3 DNA is TGTGCCAGCAGTGAAGGACTACTACTCTACGAGCAGTACTTC.

The chain uses TRBV14 and TRBJ1-1; D is uncertain. Germline V CDR1 and CDR2: SGHDN, FVKESK. The V end lost 2 bases, the J end lost 5 bases, and 9 bases lay between the germline ends. The length of the CDR3 is 13 residues. The CDR3 spells CASSQQPGTEAFF. The DNA for the CDR3 is TGTGCCAGCAGCCAACAACCCGGGACTGAAGCTTTCTTT.